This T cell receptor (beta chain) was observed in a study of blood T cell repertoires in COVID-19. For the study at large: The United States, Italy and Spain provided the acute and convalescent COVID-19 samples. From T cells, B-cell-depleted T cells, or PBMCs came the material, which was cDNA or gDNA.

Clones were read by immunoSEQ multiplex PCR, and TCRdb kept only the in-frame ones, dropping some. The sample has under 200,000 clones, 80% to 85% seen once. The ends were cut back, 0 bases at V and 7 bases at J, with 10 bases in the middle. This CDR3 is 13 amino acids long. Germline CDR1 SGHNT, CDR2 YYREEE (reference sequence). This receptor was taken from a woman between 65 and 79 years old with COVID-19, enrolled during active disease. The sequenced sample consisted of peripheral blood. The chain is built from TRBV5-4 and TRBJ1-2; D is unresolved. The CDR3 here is CASSLVGGGGYTF. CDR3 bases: TGTGCCAGCAGCTTGGTGGGAGGAGGTGGCTACACCTTC.